Following are 30 T cell receptor beta chains from one sample sequenced in a study of blood T cell repertoires in COVID-19. Assay used: immunoSEQ multiplex PCR; TCRdb lists only in-frame clones, some missing. Of approximately 64,000 clones in the sample, around nine tenths were seen once. Sequencing input: peripheral blood. Receptor source: a man between 70 and 80 years old with acute or convalescent COVID-19.

The CDR3 sequence is CASSYSVADSNTEAFF. CDR3 coding DNA: TGTGCCAGCAGTTACTCGGTGGCAGATTCAAACACTGAAGCTTTCTTT. J is TRBJ1-1 and V is TRBV6-2 or TRBV6-3; D unclear. The CDR3 is 16 amino acids. Germline V gene lookup returns CDR1 MNHEY and CDR2 SVGEGT. The V end lost 0 bases, the J end lost 2 bases, and 13 bases lay between the germline ends.

The chain employs TRBV2 and TRBJ2-5, with D maybe TRBD2 (6 bases). The germline V gene has CDR1 SNHLY and CDR2 FYNNEI. The V end lost 8 bases, the J end lost 2 bases, and 21 bases lay between the germline ends. The CDR3 consists of 16 residues. The CDR3 sequence is CASVKSGYSMQETQYF. The CDR3 nucleotides are TGTGCCAGCGTGAAAAGCGGGTATTCGATGCAAGAGACCCAGTACTTC.

The rearrangement uses TRBV28 and TRBJ2-7, with 7 bases aligning to TRBD1. Germline values: CDR1 MDHEN, CDR2 SYDVKM. The CDR3 loop spans 15 amino acids. J gave up 2 bases and V 6 bases, and 10 bases lay outside the gene matches. The DNA for the CDR3 is TGTGCCAGCAGGAAACTCACAGGGGACACCTACGAGCAGTACTTC. This sequence encodes CASRKLTGDTYEQYF.

The rearrangement joins TRBV5-1 to TRBJ1-5; 7 bases fit TRBD1. CDR1 and CDR2 (germline): SGHRS, YFSETQ. The ends lost 4 bases at V and 0 bases at J; junction bases unmatched: 4. The CDR3 loop spans 15 amino acids. The CDR3, as DNA: TGCGCCAGCAGCCCCGGGACAGATAGCAATCAGCCCCAGCATTTT. This translates into CASSPGTDSNQPQHF.

The rearrangement links TRBV7-9 to TRBJ2-5; 10 bases are a match to TRBD2. The CDR3 covers 16 residues. V was clipped by 8 bases and J by 1 base; unmatched bases: 10. CDR1 SEHNR and CDR2 FQNEAQ come from the germline V gene (reference sequence). This chain's CDR3 is CASRGSGGAGQETQYF. Here the CDR3 DNA reads TGTGCCAGCCGGGGAAGCGGGGGGGCAGGCCAAGAGACCCAGTACTTC.

This clone was counted once. The chain couples TRBV7-9 to TRBJ2-7; the match to TRBD1 covers 7 bases. V was clipped by 6 bases and J by 3 bases; unmatched bases: 11. The CDR3 is 15 amino acids. Germline V gene lookup returns CDR1 SEHNR and CDR2 FQNEAQ (reference sequence). The CDR3 protein is CASSQTGSVGYEQYF. The CDR3, as DNA: TGTGCCAGCAGTCAGACAGGGTCCGTAGGCTACGAGCAGTACTTC.

The V call is TRBV4-3, the J call TRBJ2-7; 8 bases match TRBD2. The length of the CDR3 is 16 residues. Germline CDR1 and CDR2: LGHNA and YSLEER. V lost 8 bases, J lost 7 bases, and 19 bases stayed unmatched. CDR3 sequence (DNA): TGCGCCAGCCCCTCCAGGGGAGCGGGGGTCGGCGATGAGCAGTACTTC. Translating gives CASPSRGAGVGDEQYF.

This clone was seen a few times. The J gene is TRBJ1-6, the V gene TRBV21-1; the D call of TRBD1 is as the table states it, not checked on the DNA. TRBV21-1 is flagged as a pseudogene. This CDR3 contains 15 residues. CDR3 in DNA: TGTGCCAGCAGCAAATGGGGACAGGGAGGGTCACCCCTCCACTTT. Amino acid sequence: CASSKWGQGGSPLHF.

V is TRBV7-2 and J is TRBJ2-1, with 8 positions matching TRBD2. There are 14 residues in the CDR3. The junction had 5 bases not matched to a gene; V was cut back by 5 bases and J by 5 bases. In germline, CDR1 is SGHTA, CDR2 FQGNSA. CDR3 region: CASSRGGPDNEQFF. The CDR3 DNA is TGTGCCAGCAGCCGGGGGGGGCCGGACAATGAGCAGTTCTTC.

The sample holds a few counts of this clone. The chain employs TRBV24-1 and TRBJ2-5; D remains ambiguous. V lost 2 bases and J lost 14, with 14 bases in between. CDR3 length equals 12 residues. Per the germline V gene, CDR1 is KGHDR and CDR2 is SFDVKD. The CDR3 reads CATSDSGGKIYF. Written as DNA, the CDR3 is TGTGCCACCAGTGATTCCGGCGGAAAAATTTACTTC.

V is TRBV5-3 and J is TRBJ1-5; 9 bases are a match to TRBD1. TRBV5-3 is an ORF, with its function uncertain. J lost 3 bases, V lost 4 bases, and 14 bases had no gene match. The CDR3 contains 18 residues. CDR3 sequence reads: CARSIVVRQGVYNQPQHF. In DNA form, the CDR3 reads TGTGCCAGAAGCATTGTTGTCAGACAGGGGGTCTACAATCAGCCCCAGCATTTT.

The count of this clone is one. DNA for the CDR3: TGCGCCAGCAGCTGGACAGGATCTAACTATGGCTACACCTTC. This encodes CASSWTGSNYGYTF. This chain uses TRBV4-1 with TRBJ1-2; 7 bases line up with TRBD1. The CDR3 is 14 amino acids. V gave up 5 bases and J gave up 0 bases; unmatched junction bases: 3. Per the germline V gene, CDR1 is MGHRA and CDR2 is YSYEKL.

This sequence joins TRBV2 and TRBJ2-3, with D tentatively TRBD1 (5 bases). V lost 8 bases to trimming and J lost 1 base, with 7 bases between them. From germline, CDR1 is SNHLY and CDR2 FYNNEI. The CDR3 is 12 residues long. CDR3 coding DNA: TGTGCCAGCGGGGCCCGCACAGATACGCAGTATTTT. It encodes CASGARTDTQYF.

The chain recombines TRBV7-2 with TRBJ2-5; 12 positions agree with TRBD2. Trimming at V came to 4 bases and at J to 3 bases, leaving 6 bases not matched to a gene. This CDR3 is 16 amino acids long. The germline V gene encodes CDR1 SGHTA and CDR2 FQGNSA. The CDR3 protein is CASSSRTSGAKETQYF. Here the CDR3 DNA reads TGTGCCAGCAGCTCCCGGACTAGCGGGGCCAAAGAGACCCAGTACTTC.

The chain combines TRBV27 with TRBJ1-6; D gene uncertain. Germline V gives CDR1 MNHEY, CDR2 SMNVEV (reference sequence). The CDR3 extends over 17 amino acids. Trimming pared 2 bases from V and 0 bases from J, leaving 11 bases between. CDR3 loop: CASSLRAGSSYNSPLHF. Written as DNA, the CDR3 is TGTGCCAGCAGTTTAAGGGCGGGGAGCTCCTATAATTCACCCCTCCACTTT.

The V call is TRBV7-9, the J call TRBJ1-3; possibly TRBD1 for D (5 bases). The CDR3 extends over 16 amino acids. V was clipped by 5 bases and J by 1 base, with 15 bases between them. CDR1 and CDR2 from the germline V gene are SEHNR and FQNEAQ (reference sequence). CDR3 sequence (DNA): TGTGCCAGCAGCCCCGGGACTGTTATTTCTGGAAACACCATATATTTT. Its translation: CASSPGTVISGNTIYF.

This chain links TRBV18 with TRBJ2-7; 7 bases fit TRBD1. The CDR3 runs 16 residues. CDR1 KGHSH and CDR2 LQKENI come from the germline V gene. J gave up 7 bases and V 3 bases, and 15 bases lay outside the gene matches. CDR3 sequence reads: CASSPPGTEPPLEQYF. CDR3 DNA sequence: TGTGCCAGCTCACCCCCCGGGACAGAGCCCCCACTAGAGCAGTACTTC. Full variable domain (missing parts from reference TRBV18 and TRBJ2-7): NAGVMQNPRHLVRRRGQEARLRCSPMKGHSHVYWYRQLPEEGLKFMVYLQKENIIDESGMPKERFSAEFPKEGPSILRIQQVVRGDSAAYFCASSPPGTEPPLEQYFGPGTRLTVT.

The chain combines TRBV15 with TRBJ1-5; D not certain. The length of the CDR3 is 15 residues. The germline V and J ends were trimmed by 9 bases and 2 bases, with 17 bases remaining between them. Germline V gene sequence: CDR1 LNHNV, CDR2 YYDKDF (reference sequence). The CDR3 sequence: CATCRGRWGNQPQHF. The CDR3, as DNA: TGTGCCACTTGTCGCGGGCGCTGGGGCAATCAGCCCCAGCATTTT.

Concerning this clone itself: Mismatch with germline at one junction end may stem from a read error. The chain employs TRBV6-2 or TRBV6-3 and TRBJ2-7, with TRBD1 matching 7 bases. Germline V gene lookup returns CDR1 MNHEY and CDR2 SVGEGT. The CDR3 is 15 amino acids. The chain's CDR3 is CASSYSGTVPYEQYF. As DNA, the CDR3 is TGTGCCAGCAGCTACTCCGGGACAGTACCCTACGAGCAGTACTTC.

This clone was recorded only once. This chain connects TRBV7-9 to TRBJ2-7; 12 bases match TRBD1. After removal of 5 bases from V and 6 bases from J, the junction contained 14 bases not matched to a gene. The germline V gene has CDR1 SEHNR and CDR2 FQNEAQ (reference sequence). The CDR3 has 17 residues. DNA of the CDR3: TGTGCCAGCAGCCCCAGGGGGACAGGGGGCCCTGGACGCGAGCAGTACTTC. Protein sequence: CASSPRGTGGPGREQYF.

This chain joins TRBV30 and TRBJ2-3; D may be TRBD1 (7 bases). The CDR3 has 17 amino acids. Germline values: CDR1 GTSNPN, CDR2 SVGIG (reference sequence). V was pared by 3 bases and J by 0 bases, with 19 bases between. This CDR3 is CAWSLSDRRGSTDTQYF. CDR3 nucleotides: TGTGCCTGGAGCCTCTCGGACAGGCGGGGAAGCACAGATACGCAGTATTTT.

The chain carries TRBV21-1 and TRBJ1-5; TRBD1, the table's D call, was not compared with the DNA. TRBV21-1 is termed a pseudogene. This CDR3 has 15 amino acids. CDR3 loop: CASSKESRVYQPQHF. In DNA, the CDR3 is TGTGCCAGCAGCAAAGAGAGCAGGGTTTATCAGCCCCAGCATTTT.

This chain joins TRBV19 and TRBJ2-1; 10 positions agree with TRBD1. Germline V gene data show CDR1 as LNHDA and CDR2 as SQIVND (reference sequence). Trimming took 5 bases from V and 7 from J; bases not matched to a gene: 8. The CDR3 length is 15 residues. CDR3 amino acids: CASSGGDRGKNEQFF. The CDR3, as DNA: TGTGCCAGTAGTGGGGGGGACAGGGGAAAAAATGAGCAGTTCTTC. The full variable domain, rest sourced from reference TRBV19 and TRBJ2-1, is DGGITQSPKYLFRKEGQNVTLSCEQNLNHDAMYWYRQDPGQGLRLIYYSQIVNDFQKGDIAEGYSVSREKKESFPLTVTSAQKNPTAFYLCASSGGDRGKNEQFFGPGTRLTVL.

This chain joins TRBV4-2 and TRBJ2-7; D might be TRBD2 (7 bases). The CDR3 has 16 amino acids. V lost 0 bases and J lost 2, with 14 bases in between. The germline gives CDR1 LGHNA, CDR2 YNFKEQ. The CDR3 sequence is CASSQDLEGGTYEQYF. In nucleotides, the CDR3 is TGTGCCAGCAGCCAAGATCTCGAGGGGGGGACCTACGAGCAGTACTTC.

This clone was seen more than once but under ten times. The V and J genes are TRBV6-1 and TRBJ2-2; D possibly corresponds to TRBD2 (6 bases). CDR1 and CDR2 from the germline V gene are MNHNS and SASEGT. The ends were cut back, 4 bases at V and 6 bases at J, with 18 bases in the middle. The CDR3 loop spans 16 amino acids. CDR3 nucleotides: TGTGCCAGCAGTGCGGGTGGAAGGGGAGGTTCCGGGGAGCTGTTTTTT. It codes for CASSAGGRGGSGELFF.

The chain recombines TRBV12-5 with TRBJ2-5, with 9 bases aligning to TRBD2. The CDR3 sequence is 14 residues long. Germline CDR1 and CDR2: LGHNT and FRNRAP. V lost 6 bases to trimming and J lost 3 bases; unmatched junction nucleotides: 5. The CDR3 coding sequence is TGTGCTAGTGGACCCCCTAGCGGGGAAGAGACCCAGTACTTC. This gives the protein CASGPPSGEETQYF.

This clone has only a few counts. The chain links TRBV7-8 to TRBJ1-3, with 9 bases fitting TRBD1. V lost 1 base and J lost 2; bases outside the gene matches: 0. CDR3 size: 15 residues. Germline V CDR1 and CDR2: SGHVS, FQNEAQ. The CDR3 sequence is CASSLGDRAGNTIYF. The CDR3 bases are TGTGCCAGCAGCTTAGGGGACAGGGCTGGAAACACCATATATTTT.

The chain combines TRBV6-5 with TRBJ2-3; D gene unclear. Deletions cut 4 bases from V and 1 base from J, with 6 bases between. The CDR3 is 13 amino acids. Germline V gene data show CDR1 as MNHEY and CDR2 as SVGAGI. The CDR3 loop reads CASSSLGTDTQYF. DNA for the CDR3: TGTGCCAGCAGTTCTTTAGGCACAGATACGCAGTATTTT.

This chain joins TRBV19 and TRBJ1-5; 9 bases are shared with TRBD1. The CDR3 consists of 15 residues. The germline V gene encodes CDR1 LNHDA and CDR2 SQIVND (reference sequence). V lost 6 bases, J lost 6 bases, and 9 bases stayed unmatched. The CDR3 DNA reads as TGTGCCAGTAGCCCGGGACAGGGAATCTCTCAGCCCCAGCATTTT. Translated, it gives CASSPGQGISQPQHF.

The rearrangement links TRBV7-2 to TRBJ2-4; 14 nucleotides line up with TRBD2. The V segment lost 4 bases and the J segment 0 bases; nucleotides outside the gene matches: 5. CDR3 length: 18 residues. Germline-derived CDR1 and CDR2 are SGHTA and FQGNSA. The CDR3 bases are TGTGCCAGCAGCTACGGACTAGCGGGGGGTCTAGCCAAAAACATTCAGTACTTC. It translates to CASSYGLAGGLAKNIQYF. Full variable domain (missing parts from reference TRBV7-2 and TRBJ2-4): GAGVSQSPSNKVTEKGKDVELRCDPISGHTALYWYRQSLGQGLEFLIYFQGNSAPDKSGLPSDRFSAERTGGSVSTLTIQRTQQEDSAVYLCASSYGLAGGLAKNIQYFGAGTRLSVL.